The clone carrying this TCR beta chain was found a few times. Its antigen is undetermined. This specimen comes from a study of T cells after posttransplantation cyclophosphamide. Study outcomes and limitations: Recipient CMV seropositivity and CMV reactivation strongly tracked TRB clonality. Later post-transplant blood repertoires were often dominated by donor CD8+ memory clones. TRB overlap between skin or GI tissue T cells and blood was limited.

A marrow graft followed busulfan-fludarabine conditioning, with cyclophosphamide on days +3 and +4. CDR1 SGHRS and CDR2 YFSETQ come from the germline V gene. Trimming removed 0 bases at V and 7 bases at J, with 11 bases between. CDR3 length equals 15 residues. Produced via immunoSEQ multiplex PCR; TCRdb's table is partial and in-frame only. The repertoire consists of about 36,000 clones, with approximately 78% occurring once and the leading ten covering 7% to 8.5%. The receptor's source is a female patient between 40 and 55 years old who received an allogeneic stem cell transplant from a related donor, was CMV-positive, and had no GVHD. Some T cells here may be from the graft donor. The sample in question was CD4+ T cells sorted from blood, obtained 1,800 to 2,000 days after a stem cell transplant with posttransplant cyclophosphamide. The chain carries TRBV5-1 and TRBJ1-6, with D possibly matching TRBD1 (5 bases). This CDR3 is CASSLDGSGNSPLHF. CDR3 DNA: TGCGCCAGCAGCTTGGATGGGTCAGGGAATTCACCCCTCCACTTT.